The rows below give T cell receptor beta chains drawn from one sample of a study of cytomegalovirus exposure and HLA in healthy donors. Generated by immunoSEQ multiplex PCR, the TCRdb table keeps only in-frame clones and is missing some. This table holds roughly 130,000 clones, 65% to 75% found once. The sequenced sample consisted of PBMCs. The receptors were sampled from a woman aged 50 to 65 in good health and CMV-seropositive. CDR3s leave out the opening cysteine and the closing phenylalanine or tryptophan.

V	CDR3
TRBV15	ATSTRTGHYNEQF
TRBV10-1	ASSESGQGTDTQY
TRBV7-8	ASSLVPGGANVLT
TRBV19	ASSMAWTDTQY
TRBV11-2	ASSTQGKNTEAF
TRBV6-5	AASGGRSTHEQY
TRBV5-8	ASSLYPSGNQPQH
TRBV27	ASSLLRDSYGYT
TRBV2	ASSALAGGPSTDTQY
TRBV5-6	ASSLEENNSPLH
TRBV25-1	ASSGGRGAVNSPLH
TRBV18	ASSPTGGMDEQF
TRBV30	AWTTSRVETGELF
TRBV19	ASSTGTGPARNSPLH
TRBV2	ASRTGRTNEQF
TRBV7-2	ASSPQGTLLH
TRBV11-2	ASSLRQGVYEQY
TRBV4-3	ASSQSSGGTQY
TRBV5-5	ASSQALLAGGVGETQY
TRBV4-1	ASSQVGWRGGGGDTQY
TRBV10-2	ASSEWRPGAYEQF
TRBV19	ASSERWSGTEAF
TRBV18	ASSPLGVGNTEAF
TRBV5-1	ASSLSGRGPHGYT
TRBV13	ASSPGPGGEKLF
TRBV27	ASSFQSDTPTPYNEQF
TRBV5-1	ASSSTGTDNSPLH
TRBV5-5	ASSVADRASEGYT
TRBV30	AWGDRAGLCGYT
TRBV5-4	ASSHPGTSSNTQY
TRBV4-2	ASSQPGPGDTDTQY
TRBV5-6	ASSYGQGWDYGYT
TRBV10-1	ASSESRGPLWTRNQETQY
TRBV19	ASSIERGLSGYT
TRBV19	ASRDNNQPQH
TRBV7-2	ASSSQGGVGPQH
TRBV5-1	ASSKPGLAVADTQY
TRBV5-4	ASSLASGGAGQF
TRBV10-3	AISEHAGADTQY
TRBV5-6	ASTLQGANTEAF
TRBV11-3	ASSLAGTGELF
TRBV5-1	ASSLETGGFAGGHEQY
TRBV5-4	ASSSGTGRVEQF
TRBV6-5	ASSYSPGQGTDTQY
TRBV7-8	ASSYDRANTEAF
TRBV6-6	ASITSGGGWETQY
TRBV2	ASSFVFNRDNDEAF
TRBV6-6	ASRTGTISPLH
TRBV19	ASSQEARAGNTIY
TRBV5-1	ASRSGGGNSPLH
TRBV15	ATSRDGTQSDEQF
TRBV7-6	ASSPAGGGTRGGETQY
TRBV30	AWGDRGNQPQH
TRBV11-2	ASSRGLYYGYT
TRBV4-2	ASSPGQGGDSPLH
TRBV5-1	ASSPSGTDTQY
TRBV2	ASSEGGQGFADTQY
TRBV18	ASSPQTGTGGTEAF
TRBV11-2	ASRPTGTVTDTQY